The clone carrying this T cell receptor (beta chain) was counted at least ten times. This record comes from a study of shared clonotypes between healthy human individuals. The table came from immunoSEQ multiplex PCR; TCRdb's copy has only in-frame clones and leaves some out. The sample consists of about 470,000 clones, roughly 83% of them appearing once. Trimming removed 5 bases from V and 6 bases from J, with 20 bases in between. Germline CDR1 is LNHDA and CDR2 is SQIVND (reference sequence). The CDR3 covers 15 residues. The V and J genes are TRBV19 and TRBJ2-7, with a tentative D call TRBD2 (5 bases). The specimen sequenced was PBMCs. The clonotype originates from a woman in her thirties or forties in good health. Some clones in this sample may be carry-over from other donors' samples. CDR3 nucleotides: TGTGCCAGTAGTTTACCCCTAGCTCGGAGGAGCGAGCAGTACTTC. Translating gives CASSLPLARRSEQYF. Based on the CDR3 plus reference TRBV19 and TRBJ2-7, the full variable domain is DGGITQSPKYLFRKEGQNVTLSCEQNLNHDAMYWYRQDPGQGLRLIYYSQIVNDFQKGDIAEGYSVSREKKESFPLTVTSAQKNPTAFYLCASSLPLARRSEQYFGPGTRLTVT.